The clone carrying this TCR beta chain turned up a few times. The antigen is undetermined. Attached unique molecular identifiers marked individual cDNA molecules. Each CDR3 protein is one row after TCRdb ran MiXCR on the 5' RACE reads. The table has 90,000 to 130,000 distinct CDR3 sequences, about 12% seen once; the top ten hold 2.5% to 4%. This sample is part of a study of early T cells in non-severe SARS-CoV-2 infection. For the study at large: Unsorted whole-blood RNA was sequenced in bulk, leaving chains unpaired. General study results and limits: Anti-spike CD8 specificities were favored by VDJdb matching, whose results missed private and CD4 specificities.

V gave up 2 bases and J gave up 0 bases, with 10 bases separating them. This CDR3 is 15 amino acids long. CDR1 MNHNY and CDR2 SVGAGI come from the germline V gene (reference sequence). The receptor's source is an adult who was a healthcare worker with PCR-confirmed SARS-CoV-2 infection or an uninfected control (not recorded which). The chain joins TRBV6-6 to TRBJ1-2; D is unresolved. The sequenced sample consisted of whole blood. In DNA, the CDR3 is TGTGCCAGCAGTTACATCCACAGTTCTAACTATGGCTACACCTTC. This sequence encodes CASSYIHSSNYGYTF.